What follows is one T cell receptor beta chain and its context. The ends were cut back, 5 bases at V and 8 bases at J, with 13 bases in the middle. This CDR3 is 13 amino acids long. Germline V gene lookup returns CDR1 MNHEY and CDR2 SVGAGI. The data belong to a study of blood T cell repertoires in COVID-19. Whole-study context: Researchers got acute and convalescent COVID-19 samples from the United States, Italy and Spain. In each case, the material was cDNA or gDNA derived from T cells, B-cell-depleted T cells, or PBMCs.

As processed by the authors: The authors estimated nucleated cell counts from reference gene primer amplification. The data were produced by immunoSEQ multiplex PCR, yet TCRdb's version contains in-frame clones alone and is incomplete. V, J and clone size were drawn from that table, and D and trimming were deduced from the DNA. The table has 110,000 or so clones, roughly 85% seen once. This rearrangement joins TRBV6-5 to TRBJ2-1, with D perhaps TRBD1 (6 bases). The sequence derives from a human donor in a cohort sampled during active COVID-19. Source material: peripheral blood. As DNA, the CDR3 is TGTGCCAGCAGTCCTCCGGGACAAGATGAGCAGTTCTTC. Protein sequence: CASSPPGQDEQFF.